The 5 T cell receptor beta chains reported below all come from one sample, sequenced in a study of cytomegalovirus exposure and HLA in healthy donors. Libraries were prepared by immunoSEQ multiplex PCR; TCRdb keeps only in-frame clonotypes and omits some of them. The sample lists under 200,000 clones; under 90% were seen once. Sequencing was performed on PBMCs. Source of these receptors: a woman between 18 and 29 years old in good health and CMV-seropositive.

The chain links TRBV11-2 to TRBJ1-1, with a possible D match to TRBD1 (6 bases). The V gene lost 5 bases and the J gene lost 3 bases, with 22 bases spanning the gap. This CDR3 contains 17 residues. From germline, CDR1 is SGHAT and CDR2 FQNNGV. The CDR3 sequence: CASSTYRGALQDTEAFF. The CDR3 DNA reads TGTGCCAGCAGCACCTATCGGGGGGCGTTACAGGACACTGAAGCTTTCTTT.

The chain has TRBV30 and TRBJ2-1; D is possibly TRBD2 (6 bases). Between the trimmed V and J ends, which lost 0 bases and 9 bases, there was a span of 15 bases. The CDR3 extends over 14 amino acids. Germline V gene lookup returns CDR1 GTSNPN and CDR2 SVGIG (reference sequence). This chain's CDR3 is CAWSVGGGEREQFF. In nucleotides, the CDR3 is TGTGCCTGGAGTGTAGGCGGAGGGGAGCGTGAGCAGTTCTTC.

J is TRBJ2-7 and V is TRBV15; TRBD2 is a possible D gene (6 bases). The V and J ends lost 3 bases and 7 bases respectively, with 19 bases between them. Germline V CDR1 and CDR2: LNHNV, YYDKDF (reference sequence). The length of the CDR3 is 15 residues. CDR3 DNA: TGTGCCACCAGCAGTGACCCAGCATTGGCGGGAGAGCAGTACTTC. Translated: CATSSDPALAGEQYF.

This clone came up once. V usage is TRBV27 and J usage is TRBJ2-1, with a tentative D call TRBD2 (6 bases). The CDR3 contains 15 residues. Trimming pared 6 bases from V and 6 bases from J, leaving 18 bases between. Germline V gives CDR1 MNHEY, CDR2 SMNVEV (reference sequence). The CDR3 nucleotides read TGTGCCAGCAGCAACCGGAGGGCAACTAGCAATGAGCAGTTCTTC. It codes for CASSNRRATSNEQFF.

The rearrangement uses TRBV29-1 and TRBJ2-3; D may be TRBD1 (6 bases). The CDR3 contains 11 residues. V was pared by 6 bases and J by 5 bases, with 9 bases between. Germline V gives CDR1 SQVTM, CDR2 ANQGSEA. CDR3 sequence (DNA): TGCAGCGTCAGGGGAGAAGATACGCAGTATTTT. Amino acid sequence: CSVRGEDTQYF.